A single T cell receptor (beta chain) is shown here with its context. Here immunoSEQ multiplex PCR was the method, and the copy in TCRdb shows in-frame clones only, minus some. The table lists over 2 million clones, approximately 95% of them singletons. These data originate in a study of shared clonotypes between healthy human individuals. Study details: Each donor had three CD4 naive, three CD4 memory, two CD8 naive and one CD8 memory plate.

In germline, CDR1 is SGDLS, CDR2 YYNGEE. V dropped 2 bases and J dropped 0 bases, with 5 bases sitting between them. The CDR3 contains 14 residues. The TCR was taken from a man between 18 and 35 years old in good health. The chain carries TRBV9 and TRBJ1-4, with unresolved D. The sequenced sample consisted of naive CD4+ T cells sorted from blood. The subset here: CD45RA+ positively selected. In DNA form, the CDR3 reads TGTGCCAGCAGCGTCACCTCAACTAATGAAAAACTGTTTTTT. This translates into CASSVTSTNEKLFF. The whole variable domain, remainder taken from reference TRBV9 and TRBJ1-4, is DSGVTQTPKHLITATGQRVTLRCSPRSGDLSVYWYQQSLDQGLQFLIQYYNGEERAKGNILERFSAQQFPDLHSELNLSSLELGDSALYFCASSVTSTNEKLFFGSGTQLSVL.